One sample yielded the 15 T cell receptor beta chains listed below, sequenced in a study of cytomegalovirus exposure and HLA in healthy donors. 13 Jbeta primers and 60 Vbeta primers were used for the PCR. Libraries were prepared by immunoSEQ multiplex PCR; TCRdb keeps only in-frame clonotypes and omits some of them. Seen here are over 130,000 clones, around 57% observed once, and the top ten hold 1.8%. The sequencing input was PBMCs. Source of these receptors: a male donor in good health and CMV-seronegative.

Note on this clone: The sample has other DNA sequences that encode this CDR3 too. The chain carries TRBV7-9 and TRBJ1-1; D unclear. V lost 10 bases and J lost 0, with 6 bases in between. The CDR3 totals 11 residues. Looked up from germline, CDR1 is SEHNR and CDR2 is FQNEAQ (reference sequence). The CDR3 protein is CATQMNTEAFF. For the CDR3, the DNA is TGTGCCACCCAGATGAACACTGAAGCTTTCTTT.

This chain uses TRBV14 with TRBJ2-2, with 11 bases matching TRBD1. This CDR3 contains 14 residues. Germline values: CDR1 SGHDN, CDR2 FVKESK. Trimming took 6 bases from V and 5 from J; bases not matched to a gene: 2. CDR3 in DNA: TGTGCCAGCAGGCGGGACAGGGGGACCGGGGAGCTGTTTTTT. Translation: CASRRDRGTGELFF.

In its sample, this clone was seen once. This chain connects TRBV27 to TRBJ1-1; D remains unclear. V was shortened by 5 bases and J by 5 bases, with 12 bases between the two germline ends. This CDR3 comprises 13 residues. The germline CDR1 and CDR2 sequences are MNHEY and SMNVEV (reference sequence). The CDR3 loop is CASSPHIGTEAFF. CDR3 nucleotide sequence: TGTGCCAGCAGTCCTCACATCGGGACTGAAGCTTTCTTT.

The chain carries TRBV5-1 and TRBJ1-2, with a weak D call TRBD1 (5 bases). Trimming removed 0 bases from V and 5 bases from J, with 11 bases in between. Germline-derived CDR1 and CDR2 are SGHRS and YFSETQ. This CDR3 comprises 14 residues. The CDR3 reads CASSLEGPGYGYTF. The CDR3 coding sequence is TGCGCCAGCAGCTTGGAGGGGCCCGGGTATGGCTACACCTTC.

This clone turned up a few times. The rearrangement links TRBV5-1 to TRBJ2-7, with TRBD1 identical over 7 bases. Germline lookup yields CDR1 SGHRS and CDR2 YFSETQ. V dropped 7 bases and J dropped 3; count of bases not matched to a gene: 4. The CDR3 loop spans 12 amino acids. CDR3 amino acids: CASARDSYEQYF. The CDR3 nucleotides read TGCGCCAGCGCCCGGGACAGCTACGAGCAGTACTTC.

The chain links TRBV5-6 to TRBJ1-2; D not certain. V lost 7 bases and J lost 1, with 14 bases in between. CDR1 is SGHDT, CDR2 YYEEEE, per germline. The CDR3 runs to 14 residues. The CDR3: CASVRQDFNYGYTF. The CDR3 DNA follows: TGTGCCAGCGTTAGGCAGGATTTTAACTATGGCTACACCTTC.

The chain combines TRBV10-3 with TRBJ2-3, with 7 positions matching TRBD2. Germline assignment: CDR1 ENHRY and CDR2 SYGVKD. CDR3 length: 12 amino acids. V dropped 2 bases and J dropped 13; count of bases not matched to a gene: 6. CDR3 sequence (DNA): TGTGCCATCAGTGAGGCGGGGGATGATGAGTATTTT. Its protein is CAISEAGDDEYF.

Note on this clone: One junction end does not reproduce the germline sequence, and a read error may be involved. The chain employs TRBV5-4 and TRBJ1-1, with unresolved D. Germline CDR1 SGHNT, CDR2 YYREEE (reference sequence). The CDR3 covers 15 residues. The CDR3 here is CSSSPRSGLNTEAFF. The CDR3 DNA is TGTTCCAGCAGTCCCCGAAGTGGGCTCAACACTGAAGCTTTCTTT. Using reference TRBV5-4 and TRBJ1-1 for the parts outside the CDR3, the full variable domain is ETGVTQSPTHLIKTRGQQVTLRCSSQSGHNTVSWYQQALGQGPQFIFQYYREEENGRGNFPPRFSGLQFPNYSSELNVNALELDDSALYLCSSSPRSGLNTEAFFGQGTRLTVV.

This clone has more than one count but fewer than ten. V gene TRBV5-4 combines with J gene TRBJ2-3; 7 nucleotides match TRBD2. Per germline, CDR1 SGHNT and CDR2 YYREEE (reference sequence). Trimming at V came to 6 bases and at J to 5 bases, leaving 12 bases not matched to a gene. This CDR3 contains 15 residues. The CDR3 sequence: CASNPGTTAGDTQYF. The CDR3 DNA follows: TGTGCCAGCAATCCGGGGACTACCGCCGGAGATACGCAGTATTTT.

This clone was counted between two and nine times. The chain is built from TRBV2 and TRBJ2-5, with 10 positions matching TRBD2. Germline V gene lookup returns CDR1 SNHLY and CDR2 FYNNEI. The CDR3 runs to 13 residues. Trimming removed 7 bases from V and 7 bases from J; junction bases left unmatched: 6. The CDR3 spells CASTWTSGGTQYF. CDR3 DNA: TGTGCCAGCACTTGGACTAGCGGCGGGACCCAGTACTTC.

This chain joins TRBV7-8 and TRBJ1-5, with D hard to call. Germline CDR1 SGHVS, CDR2 FQNEAQ. The CDR3 totals 16 residues. V was shortened by 0 bases and J by 7 bases, with 16 bases between the two germline ends. The CDR3 sequence is CASSLAPLLERQPQHF. In DNA form, the CDR3 reads TGTGCCAGCAGCTTAGCCCCCCTGCTTGAGCGGCAGCCCCAGCATTTT.

In its sample, this clone was seen a few times. This sequence joins TRBV30 and TRBJ2-7; D possibly corresponds to TRBD1 (6 bases). Germline lookup yields CDR1 GTSNPN and CDR2 SVGIG (reference sequence). The CDR3 length is 11 residues. V was clipped by 4 bases and J by 12 bases, with 16 bases between them. CDR3 in DNA: TGTGCCTGGAAGACAGGCCCGAGGCGGTACTTC. It translates to CAWKTGPRRYF.

This rearrangement joins TRBV19 to TRBJ2-7; D possibly corresponds to TRBD2 (7 bases). The CDR3 spans 15 residues. CDR1 and CDR2 (germline): LNHDA, SQIVND (reference sequence). The V end was cut by 3 bases, the J end by 3 bases, with 15 bases between. DNA of the CDR3: TGTGCCAGTAGTATCAGTCCGGGGGGCAACTACGAGCAGTACTTC. Translated: CASSISPGGNYEQYF.

This clone came up a few times. The chain carries TRBV5-6 and TRBJ2-7, with 8 bases fitting TRBD2. Germline lookup yields CDR1 SGHDT and CDR2 YYEEEE. V lost 0 bases to trimming and J lost 3 bases; unmatched junction nucleotides: 5. The CDR3 consists of 15 residues. As DNA, the CDR3 is TGTGCCAGCAGCTTGGTGACGGGGGGGGGCTACGAGCAGTACTTC. As protein: CASSLVTGGGYEQYF.

This clone has more than one count but fewer than ten. CDR3 region: CASSARDTIAKNIQYF. CDR3 coding DNA: TGTGCCAGCAGCGCCCGGGACACCATAGCCAAAAACATTCAGTACTTC. The chain links TRBV9 to TRBJ2-4, with TRBD1 as a possible D gene (6 bases). Germline V gene data show CDR1 as SGDLS and CDR2 as YYNGEE. The CDR3 covers 16 residues. The V end lost 3 bases, the J end lost 0 bases, and 13 bases lay between the germline ends. The full variable domain, in which reference TRBV9 and TRBJ2-4 provide the parts outside the CDR3, is DSGVTQTPKHLITATGQRVTLRCSPRSGDLSVYWYQQSLDQGLQFLIQYYNGEERAKGNILERFSAQQFPDLHSELNLSSLELGDSALYFCASSARDTIAKNIQYFGAGTRLSVL.